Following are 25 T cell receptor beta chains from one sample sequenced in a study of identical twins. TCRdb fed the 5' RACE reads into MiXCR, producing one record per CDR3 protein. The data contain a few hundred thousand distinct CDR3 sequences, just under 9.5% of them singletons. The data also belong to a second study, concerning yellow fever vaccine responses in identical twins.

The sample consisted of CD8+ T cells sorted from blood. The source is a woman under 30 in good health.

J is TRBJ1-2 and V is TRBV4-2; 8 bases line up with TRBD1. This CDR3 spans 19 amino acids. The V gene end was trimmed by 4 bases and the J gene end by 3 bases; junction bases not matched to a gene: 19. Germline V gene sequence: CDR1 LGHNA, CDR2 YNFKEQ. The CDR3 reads CASSPKTGTGKFYDYGYTF. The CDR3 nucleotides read TGTGCCAGCAGCCCTAAGACCGGGACAGGAAAGTTCTATGACTATGGCTACACCTTC.

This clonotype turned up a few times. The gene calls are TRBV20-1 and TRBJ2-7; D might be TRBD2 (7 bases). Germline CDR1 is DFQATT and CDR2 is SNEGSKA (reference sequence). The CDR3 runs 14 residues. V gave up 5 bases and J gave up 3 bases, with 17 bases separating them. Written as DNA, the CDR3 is TGCAGTGCTCAAGGGCCAGGGGACTACTACGAGCAGTACTTC. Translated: CSAQGPGDYYEQYF.

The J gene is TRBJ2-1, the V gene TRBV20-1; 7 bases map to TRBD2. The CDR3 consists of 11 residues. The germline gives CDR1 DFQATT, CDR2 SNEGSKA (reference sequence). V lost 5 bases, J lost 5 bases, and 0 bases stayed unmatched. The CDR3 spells CSAGGDNEQFF. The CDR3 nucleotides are TGCAGTGCTGGGGGGGACAATGAGCAGTTCTTC.

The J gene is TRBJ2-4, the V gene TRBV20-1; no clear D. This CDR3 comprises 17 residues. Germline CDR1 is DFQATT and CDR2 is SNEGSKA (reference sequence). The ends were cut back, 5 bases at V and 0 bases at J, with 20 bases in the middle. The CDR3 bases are TGCAGTGCTCCTGACCGTGAGGAGCTACTAGCCAAAAACATTCAGTACTTC. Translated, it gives CSAPDREELLAKNIQYF.

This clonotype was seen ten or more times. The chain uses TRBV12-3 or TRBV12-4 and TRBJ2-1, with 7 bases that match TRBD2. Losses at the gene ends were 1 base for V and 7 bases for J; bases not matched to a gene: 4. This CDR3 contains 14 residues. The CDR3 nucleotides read TGTGCCAGCAGTTTAGGGCTAGCGGAAAATGAGCAGTTCTTC. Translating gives CASSLGLAENEQFF.

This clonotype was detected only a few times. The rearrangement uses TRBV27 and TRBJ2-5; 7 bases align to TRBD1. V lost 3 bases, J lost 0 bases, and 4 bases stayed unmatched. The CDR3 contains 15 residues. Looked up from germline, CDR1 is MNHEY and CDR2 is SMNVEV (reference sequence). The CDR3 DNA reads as TGTGCCAGCAGTTTTACCACAGGGGACCAAGAGACCCAGTACTTC. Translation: CASSFTTGDQETQYF.

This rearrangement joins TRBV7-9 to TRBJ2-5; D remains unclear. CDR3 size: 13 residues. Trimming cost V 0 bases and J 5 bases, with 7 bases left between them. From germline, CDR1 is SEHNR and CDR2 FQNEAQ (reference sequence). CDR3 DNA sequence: TGTGCCAGCAGCTTAGCGGTGACGGAGACCCAGTACTTC. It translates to CASSLAVTETQYF.

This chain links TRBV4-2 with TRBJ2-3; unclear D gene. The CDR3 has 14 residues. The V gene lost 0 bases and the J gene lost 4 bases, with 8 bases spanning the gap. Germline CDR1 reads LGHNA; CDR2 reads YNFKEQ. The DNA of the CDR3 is TGTGCCAGCAGCCAAGATCCTGTGGCAGATACGCAGTATTTT. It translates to CASSQDPVADTQYF.

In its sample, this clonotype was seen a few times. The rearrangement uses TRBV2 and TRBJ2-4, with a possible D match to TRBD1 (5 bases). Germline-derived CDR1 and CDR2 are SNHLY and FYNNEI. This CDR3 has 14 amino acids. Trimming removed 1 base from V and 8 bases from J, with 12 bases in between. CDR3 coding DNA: TGTGCCAGCAGTGAAGGGCAGGGCATAGACATTCAGTACTTC. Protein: CASSEGQGIDIQYF.

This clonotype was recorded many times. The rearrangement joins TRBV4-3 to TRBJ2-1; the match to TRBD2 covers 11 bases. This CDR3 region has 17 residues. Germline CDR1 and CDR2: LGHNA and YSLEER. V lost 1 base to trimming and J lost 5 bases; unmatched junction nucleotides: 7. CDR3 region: CASSQVPGTSGNNEQFF. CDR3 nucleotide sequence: TGCGCCAGCAGCCAAGTACCAGGGACTAGCGGAAACAATGAGCAGTTCTTC.

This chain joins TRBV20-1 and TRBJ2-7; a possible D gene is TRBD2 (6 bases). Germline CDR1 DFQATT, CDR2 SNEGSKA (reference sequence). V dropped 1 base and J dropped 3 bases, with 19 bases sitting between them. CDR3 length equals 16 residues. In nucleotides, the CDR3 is TGCAGTGCTAGAGGAGGCCCGGGGGTAGCCATCTACGAGCAGTACTTC. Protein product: CSARGGPGVAIYEQYF.

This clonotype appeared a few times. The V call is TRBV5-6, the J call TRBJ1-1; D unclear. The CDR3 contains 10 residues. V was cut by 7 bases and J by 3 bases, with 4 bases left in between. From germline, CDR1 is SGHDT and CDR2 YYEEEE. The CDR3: CASPDTEAFF. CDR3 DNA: TGTGCCAGCCCGGACACTGAAGCTTTCTTT. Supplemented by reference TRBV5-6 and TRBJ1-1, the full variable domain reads DAGVTQSPTHLIKTRGQQVTLRCSPKSGHDTVSWYQQALGQGPQFIFQYYEEEERQRGNFPDRFSGHQFPNYSSELNVNALLLGDSALYLCASPDTEAFFGQGTRLTVV.

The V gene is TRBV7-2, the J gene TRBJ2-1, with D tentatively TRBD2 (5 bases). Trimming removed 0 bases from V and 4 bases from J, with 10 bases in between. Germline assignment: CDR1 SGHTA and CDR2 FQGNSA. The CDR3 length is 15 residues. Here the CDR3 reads CASSLAGEWYNEQFF. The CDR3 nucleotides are TGTGCCAGCAGCTTAGCGGGAGAGTGGTACAATGAGCAGTTCTTC.

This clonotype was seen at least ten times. The CDR3 bases are TGTGCCACCAGCAGAGCTGAACTAGCGGATTTATACAATGAGCAGTTCTTC. Its protein product is CATSRAELADLYNEQFF. The V gene is TRBV15, the J gene TRBJ2-1; 8 bases line up with TRBD2. Per germline, CDR1 LNHNV and CDR2 YYDKDF (reference sequence). This CDR3 has 17 residues. The junction had 9 bases not matched to a gene; V was cut back by 1 base and J by 4 bases.

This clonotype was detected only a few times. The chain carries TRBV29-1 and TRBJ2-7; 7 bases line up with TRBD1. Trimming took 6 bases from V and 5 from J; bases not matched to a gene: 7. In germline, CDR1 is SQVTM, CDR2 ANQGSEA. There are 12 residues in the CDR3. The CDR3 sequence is CSVWRQGNEQYF. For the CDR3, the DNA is TGCAGCGTCTGGAGACAGGGTAACGAGCAGTACTTC.

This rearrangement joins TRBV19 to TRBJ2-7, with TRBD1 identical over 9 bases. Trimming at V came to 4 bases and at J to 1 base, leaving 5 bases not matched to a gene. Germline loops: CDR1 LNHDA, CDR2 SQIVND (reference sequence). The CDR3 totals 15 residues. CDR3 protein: CASSTPGQGSYEQYF. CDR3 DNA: TGTGCCAGTAGTACACCTGGACAGGGGTCCTACGAGCAGTACTTC.

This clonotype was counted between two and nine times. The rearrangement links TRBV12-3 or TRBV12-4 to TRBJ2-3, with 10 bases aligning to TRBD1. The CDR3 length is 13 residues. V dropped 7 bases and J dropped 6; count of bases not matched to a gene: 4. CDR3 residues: CASTGTGADTQYF. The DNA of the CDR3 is TGTGCCAGCACCGGGACAGGGGCGGATACGCAGTATTTT.

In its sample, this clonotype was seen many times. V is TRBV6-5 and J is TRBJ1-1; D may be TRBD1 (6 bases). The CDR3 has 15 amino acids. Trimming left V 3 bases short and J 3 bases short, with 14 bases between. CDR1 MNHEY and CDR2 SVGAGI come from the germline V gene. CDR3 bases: TGTGCCAGCAGTTATAGTTCAGGGGACGACACTGAAGCTTTCTTT. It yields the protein CASSYSSGDDTEAFF.

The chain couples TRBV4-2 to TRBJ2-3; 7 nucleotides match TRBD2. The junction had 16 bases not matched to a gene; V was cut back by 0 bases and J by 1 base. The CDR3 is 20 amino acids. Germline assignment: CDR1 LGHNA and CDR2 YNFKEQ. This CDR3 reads CASSQELDRSAGRGTDTQYF. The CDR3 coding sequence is TGTGCCAGCAGCCAAGAGTTAGATCGTAGCGCGGGGAGGGGCACAGATACGCAGTATTTT.

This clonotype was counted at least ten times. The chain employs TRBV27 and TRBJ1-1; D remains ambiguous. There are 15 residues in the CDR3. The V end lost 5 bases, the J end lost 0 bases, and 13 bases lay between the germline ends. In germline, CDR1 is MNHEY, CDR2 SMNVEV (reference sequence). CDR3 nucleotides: TGTGCCAGCAGTCAGAGACGGTACATGAACACTGAAGCTTTCTTT. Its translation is CASSQRRYMNTEAFF.

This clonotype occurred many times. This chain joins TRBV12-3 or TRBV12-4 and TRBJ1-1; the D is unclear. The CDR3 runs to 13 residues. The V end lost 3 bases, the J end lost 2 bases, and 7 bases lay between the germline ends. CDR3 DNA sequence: TGTGCCAGCAGTTTGACTATCAACACTGAAGCTTTCTTT. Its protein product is CASSLTINTEAFF.

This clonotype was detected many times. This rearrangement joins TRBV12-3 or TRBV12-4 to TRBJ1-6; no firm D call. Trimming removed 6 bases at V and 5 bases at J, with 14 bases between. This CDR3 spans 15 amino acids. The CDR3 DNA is TGTGCCAGCAGCCCCCAGATGTTCCATAATTCACCCCTCCACTTT. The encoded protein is CASSPQMFHNSPLHF.

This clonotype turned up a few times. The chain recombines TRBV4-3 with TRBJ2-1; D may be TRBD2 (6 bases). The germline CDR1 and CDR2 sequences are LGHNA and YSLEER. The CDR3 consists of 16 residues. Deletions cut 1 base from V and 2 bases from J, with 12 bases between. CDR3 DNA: TGCGCCAGCAGCCAAGGGGTCGCGGGGCCCTACAATGAGCAGTTCTTC. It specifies CASSQGVAGPYNEQFF.

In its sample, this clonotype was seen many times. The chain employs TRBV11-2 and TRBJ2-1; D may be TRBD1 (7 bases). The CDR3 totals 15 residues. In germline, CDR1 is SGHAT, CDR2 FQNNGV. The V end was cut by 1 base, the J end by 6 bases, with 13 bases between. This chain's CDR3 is CASSLGPEGANEQFF. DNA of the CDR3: TGTGCCAGCAGCTTAGGACCGGAGGGGGCCAATGAGCAGTTCTTC.

The CDR3 DNA reads as TGTGCCACCAGCAGAGATAGGACAGTGGGAAATCAGCCCCAGCATTTT. Translation: CATSRDRTVGNQPQHF. This chain links TRBV15 with TRBJ1-5; possible D gene TRBD1, 6 bases. The CDR3 loop spans 16 amino acids. Between the trimmed V and J ends, which lost 0 bases and 4 bases, there was a span of 13 bases. The V gene's germline CDR1 is LNHNV and CDR2 YYDKDF (reference sequence).